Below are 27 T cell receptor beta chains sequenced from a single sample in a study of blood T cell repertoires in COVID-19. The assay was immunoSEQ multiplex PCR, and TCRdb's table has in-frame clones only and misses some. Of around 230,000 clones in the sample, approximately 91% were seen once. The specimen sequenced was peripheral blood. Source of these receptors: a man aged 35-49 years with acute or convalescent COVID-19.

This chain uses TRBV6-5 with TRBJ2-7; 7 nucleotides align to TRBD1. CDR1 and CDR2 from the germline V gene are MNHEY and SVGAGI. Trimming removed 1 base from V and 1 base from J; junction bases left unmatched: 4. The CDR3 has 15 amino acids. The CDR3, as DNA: TGTGCCAGCAGTTACTTAATGACAGGGTCCTACGAGCAGTACTTC. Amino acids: CASSYLMTGSYEQYF.

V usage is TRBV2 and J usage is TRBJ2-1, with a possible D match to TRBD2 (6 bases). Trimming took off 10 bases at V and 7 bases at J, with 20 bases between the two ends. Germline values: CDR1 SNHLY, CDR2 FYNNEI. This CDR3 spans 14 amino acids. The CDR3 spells CATRLGMIENEQFF. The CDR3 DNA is TGTGCCACCCGACTAGGAATGATTGAAAATGAGCAGTTCTTC.

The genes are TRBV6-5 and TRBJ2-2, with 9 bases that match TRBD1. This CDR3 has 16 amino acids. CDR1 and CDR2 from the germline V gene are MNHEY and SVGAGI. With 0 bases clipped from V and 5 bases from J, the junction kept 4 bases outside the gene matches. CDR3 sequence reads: CASSYSDRGGTGELFF. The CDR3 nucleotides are TGTGCCAGCAGTTACTCGGACAGGGGTGGGACCGGGGAGCTGTTTTTT.

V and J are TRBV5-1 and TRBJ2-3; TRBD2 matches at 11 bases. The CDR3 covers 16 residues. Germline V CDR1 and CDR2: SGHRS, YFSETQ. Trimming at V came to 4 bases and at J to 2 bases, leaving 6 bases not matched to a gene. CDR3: CASSPGLAESTDTQYF. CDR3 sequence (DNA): TGCGCCAGCAGCCCGGGACTAGCGGAGTCCACAGATACGCAGTATTTT.

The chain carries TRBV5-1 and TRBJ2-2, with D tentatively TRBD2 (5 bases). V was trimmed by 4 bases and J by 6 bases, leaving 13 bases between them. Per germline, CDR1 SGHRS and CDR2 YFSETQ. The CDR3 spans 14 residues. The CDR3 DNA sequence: TGCGCCAGCAGCATCGGGGTTACACCCGGGGAGCTGTTTTTT. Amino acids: CASSIGVTPGELFF.

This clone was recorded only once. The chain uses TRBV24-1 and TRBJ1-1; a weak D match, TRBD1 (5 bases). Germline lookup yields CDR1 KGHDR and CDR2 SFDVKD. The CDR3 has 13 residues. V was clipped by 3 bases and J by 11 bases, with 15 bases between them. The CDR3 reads CATSDAQGFVAFF. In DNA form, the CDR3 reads TGTGCCACCAGTGATGCGCAGGGTTTTGTGGCTTTCTTT.

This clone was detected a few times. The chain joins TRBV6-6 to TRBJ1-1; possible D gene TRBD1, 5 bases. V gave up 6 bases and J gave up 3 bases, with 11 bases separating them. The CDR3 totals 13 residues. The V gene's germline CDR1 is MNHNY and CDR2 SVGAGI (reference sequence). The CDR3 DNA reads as TGTGCCAGCAGCGACGGGGGGTACACTGAAGCTTTCTTT. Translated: CASSDGGYTEAFF.

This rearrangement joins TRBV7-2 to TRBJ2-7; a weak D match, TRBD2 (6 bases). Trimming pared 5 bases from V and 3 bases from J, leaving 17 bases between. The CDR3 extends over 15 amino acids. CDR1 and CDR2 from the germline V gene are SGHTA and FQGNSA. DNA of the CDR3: TGTGCCAGCAGCCTGACTTGGGACTCCAACTACGAGCAGTACTTC. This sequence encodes CASSLTWDSNYEQYF.

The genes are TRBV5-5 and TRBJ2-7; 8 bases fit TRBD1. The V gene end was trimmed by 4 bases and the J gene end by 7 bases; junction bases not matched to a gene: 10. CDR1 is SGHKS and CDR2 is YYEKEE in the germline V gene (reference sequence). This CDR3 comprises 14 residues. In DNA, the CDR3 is TGTGCCAGCAGCGACCAGGGGGCGCGGAGGGAGCAGTACTTC. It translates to CASSDQGARREQYF.

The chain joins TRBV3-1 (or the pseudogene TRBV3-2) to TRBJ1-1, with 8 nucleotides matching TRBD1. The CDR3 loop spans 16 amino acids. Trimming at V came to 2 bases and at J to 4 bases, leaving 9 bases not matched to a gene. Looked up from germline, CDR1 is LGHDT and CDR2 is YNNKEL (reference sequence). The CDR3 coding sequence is TGTGCCAGCAGCCAACCCCCAGGACAGGGACTCACTGAAGCTTTCTTT. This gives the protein CASSQPPGQGLTEAFF.

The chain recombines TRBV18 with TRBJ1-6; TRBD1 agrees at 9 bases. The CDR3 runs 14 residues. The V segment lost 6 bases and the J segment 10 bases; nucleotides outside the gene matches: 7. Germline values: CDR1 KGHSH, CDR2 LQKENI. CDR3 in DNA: TGTGCCAGCTCCCCGGGGACAGGGCAGTCACCCCTCCACTTT. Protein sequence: CASSPGTGQSPLHF. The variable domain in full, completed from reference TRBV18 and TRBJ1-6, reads NAGVMQNPRHLVRRRGQEARLRCSPMKGHSHVYWYRQLPEEGLKFMVYLQKENIIDESGMPKERFSAEFPKEGPSILRIQQVVRGDSAAYFCASSPGTGQSPLHFGNGTRLTVT.

The CDR3 bases are TGTGCCAGCAGTTCTGGACAGGCGCAAGATACGCAGTATTTT. Translation gives CASSSGQAQDTQYF. This chain links TRBV28 with TRBJ2-3; 7 positions agree with TRBD1. V lost 4 bases, J lost 5 bases, and 6 bases stayed unmatched. The CDR3 covers 14 residues. CDR1 MDHEN and CDR2 SYDVKM come from the germline V gene.

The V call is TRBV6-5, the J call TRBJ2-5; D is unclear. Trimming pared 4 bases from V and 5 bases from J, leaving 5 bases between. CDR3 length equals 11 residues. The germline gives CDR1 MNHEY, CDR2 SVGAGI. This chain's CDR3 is CASSSVETQYF. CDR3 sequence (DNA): TGTGCCAGCAGTTCGGTGGAGACCCAGTACTTC.

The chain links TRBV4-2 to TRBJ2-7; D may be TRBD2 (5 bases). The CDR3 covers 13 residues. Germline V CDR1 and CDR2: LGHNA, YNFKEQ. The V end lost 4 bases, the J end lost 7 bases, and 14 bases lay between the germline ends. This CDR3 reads CASSPLLSGEQYF. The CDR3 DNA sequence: TGTGCCAGCAGCCCGCTTCTGTCGGGGGAGCAGTACTTC.

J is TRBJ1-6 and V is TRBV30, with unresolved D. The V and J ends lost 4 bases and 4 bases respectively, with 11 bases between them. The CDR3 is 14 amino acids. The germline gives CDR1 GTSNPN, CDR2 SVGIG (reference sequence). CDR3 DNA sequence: TGTGCCTGGAACCCGCGGGGTTATAATTCACCCCTCCACTTT. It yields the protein CAWNPRGYNSPLHF.

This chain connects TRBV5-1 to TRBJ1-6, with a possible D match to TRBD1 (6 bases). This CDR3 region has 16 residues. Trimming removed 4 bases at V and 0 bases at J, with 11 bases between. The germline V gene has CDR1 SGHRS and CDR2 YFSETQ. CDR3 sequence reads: CASSRDTSSYNSPLHF. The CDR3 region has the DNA TGCGCCAGCAGCCGGGACACGAGCTCCTATAATTCACCCCTCCACTTT.

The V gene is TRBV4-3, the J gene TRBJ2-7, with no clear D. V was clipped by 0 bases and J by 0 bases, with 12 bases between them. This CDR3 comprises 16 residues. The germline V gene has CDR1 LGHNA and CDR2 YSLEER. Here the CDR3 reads CASSQDRTISSYEQYF. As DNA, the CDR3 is TGCGCCAGCAGCCAAGATCGAACGATTAGCTCCTACGAGCAGTACTTC.

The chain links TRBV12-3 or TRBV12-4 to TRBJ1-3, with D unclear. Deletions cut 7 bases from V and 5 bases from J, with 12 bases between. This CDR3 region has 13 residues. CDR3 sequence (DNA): TGTGCCAGCACCTACCGTACCCGAAACACCATATATTTT. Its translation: CASTYRTRNTIYF.

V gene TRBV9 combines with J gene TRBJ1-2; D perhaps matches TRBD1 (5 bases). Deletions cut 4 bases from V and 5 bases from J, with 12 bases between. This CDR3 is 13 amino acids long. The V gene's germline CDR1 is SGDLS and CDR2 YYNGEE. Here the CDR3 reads CASSPTGQYGYTF. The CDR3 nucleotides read TGTGCCAGCAGCCCTACAGGCCAATATGGCTACACCTTC.

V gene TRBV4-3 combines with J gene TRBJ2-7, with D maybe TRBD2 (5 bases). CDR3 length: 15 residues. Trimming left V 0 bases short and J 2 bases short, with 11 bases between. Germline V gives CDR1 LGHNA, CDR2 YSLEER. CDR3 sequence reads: CASSQDRAGAYEQYF. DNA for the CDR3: TGCGCCAGCAGCCAAGATCGTGCCGGGGCCTACGAGCAGTACTTC.

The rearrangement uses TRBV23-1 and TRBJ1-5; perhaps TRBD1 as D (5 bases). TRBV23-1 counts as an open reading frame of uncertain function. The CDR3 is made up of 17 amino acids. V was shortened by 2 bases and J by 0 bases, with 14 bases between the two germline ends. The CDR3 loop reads CASSQPPPRVSNQPQHF. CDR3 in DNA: TGCGCCAGCAGTCAACCACCCCCCAGGGTTAGCAATCAGCCCCAGCATTTT.

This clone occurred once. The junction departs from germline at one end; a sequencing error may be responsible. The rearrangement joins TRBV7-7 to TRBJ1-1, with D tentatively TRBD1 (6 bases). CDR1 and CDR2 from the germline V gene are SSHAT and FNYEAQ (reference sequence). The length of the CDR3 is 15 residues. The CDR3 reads CASSSPGAFNTEAFF. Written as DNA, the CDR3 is TGTGCTAGCAGCTCTCCAGGGGCTTTTAACACTGAAGCTTTCTTT. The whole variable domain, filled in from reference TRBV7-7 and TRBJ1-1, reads GAGVSQSPRYKVTKRGQDVTLRCDPISSHATLYWYQQALGQGPEFLTYFNYEAQPDKSGLPSDRFSAERPEGSISTLTIQRTEQRDSAMYRCASSSPGAFNTEAFFGQGTRLTVV.

The chain's CDR3 is CASSQDIGTVREKLFF. The CDR3 DNA follows: TGTGCCAGCAGCCAAGATATCGGGACAGTTAGGGAAAAACTGTTTTTT. The chain joins TRBV14 to TRBJ1-4; TRBD1 aligns across 7 bases. The CDR3 contains 16 residues. J gave up 8 bases and V 0 bases, and 9 bases lay outside the gene matches. Germline CDR1 and CDR2: SGHDN and FVKESK.

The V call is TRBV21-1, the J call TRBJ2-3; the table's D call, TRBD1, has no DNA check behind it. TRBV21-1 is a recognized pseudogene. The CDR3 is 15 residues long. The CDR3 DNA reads TGTGCCAGCAGCGCGGGACAGGGGAACACAGATACGCAGTATTTT. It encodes CASSAGQGNTDTQYF.

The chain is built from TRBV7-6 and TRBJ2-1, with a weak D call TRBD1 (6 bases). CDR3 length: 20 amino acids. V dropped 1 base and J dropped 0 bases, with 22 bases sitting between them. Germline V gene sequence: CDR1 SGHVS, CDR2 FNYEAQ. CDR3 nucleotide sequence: TGTGCCAGCAGCTTAGACCCCGGGACACCTTTCTCGAGCTCCTACAATGAGCAGTTCTTC. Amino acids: CASSLDPGTPFSSSYNEQFF.

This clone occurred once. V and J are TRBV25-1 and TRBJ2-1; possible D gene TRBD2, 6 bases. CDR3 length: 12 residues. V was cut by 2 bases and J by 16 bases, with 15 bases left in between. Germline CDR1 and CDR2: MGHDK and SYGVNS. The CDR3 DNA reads TGTGCCAGCAGTGAACTCGGAGGGAAGAAATTCTTC. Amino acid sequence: CASSELGGKKFF.

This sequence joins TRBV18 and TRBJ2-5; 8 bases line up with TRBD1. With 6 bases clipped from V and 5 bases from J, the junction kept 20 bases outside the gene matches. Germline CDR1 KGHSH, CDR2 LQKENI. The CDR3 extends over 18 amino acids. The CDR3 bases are TGTGCCAGCTCCCCAAATCGCCTCTTGACAGGGGTCGCGGAGACCCAGTACTTC. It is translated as CASSPNRLLTGVAETQYF.